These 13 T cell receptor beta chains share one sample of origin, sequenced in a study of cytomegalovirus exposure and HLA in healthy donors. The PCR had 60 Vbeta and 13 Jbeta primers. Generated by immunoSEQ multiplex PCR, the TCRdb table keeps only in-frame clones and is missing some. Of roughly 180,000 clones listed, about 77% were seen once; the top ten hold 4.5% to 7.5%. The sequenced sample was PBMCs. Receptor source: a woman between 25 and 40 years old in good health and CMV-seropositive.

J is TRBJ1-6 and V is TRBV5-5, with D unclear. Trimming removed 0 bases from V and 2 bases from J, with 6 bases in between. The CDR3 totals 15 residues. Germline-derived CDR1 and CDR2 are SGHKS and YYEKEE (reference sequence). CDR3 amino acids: CASSLGIPYNSPLHF. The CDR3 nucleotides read TGTGCCAGCAGCTTGGGTATCCCCTATAATTCACCCCTCCACTTT. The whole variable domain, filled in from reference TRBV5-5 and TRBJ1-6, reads DAGVTQSPTHLIKTRGQQVTLRCSPISGHKSVSWYQQVLGQGPQFIFQYYEKEERGRGNFPDRFSARQFPNYSSELNVNALLLGDSALYLCASSLGIPYNSPLHFGNGTRLTVT.

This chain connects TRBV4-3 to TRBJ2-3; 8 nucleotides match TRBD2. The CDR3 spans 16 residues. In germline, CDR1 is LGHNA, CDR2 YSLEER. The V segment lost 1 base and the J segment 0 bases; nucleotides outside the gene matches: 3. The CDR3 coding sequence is TGCGCCAGCAGCCAAGTGGGACTAGGAAGCACAGATACGCAGTATTTT. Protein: CASSQVGLGSTDTQYF.

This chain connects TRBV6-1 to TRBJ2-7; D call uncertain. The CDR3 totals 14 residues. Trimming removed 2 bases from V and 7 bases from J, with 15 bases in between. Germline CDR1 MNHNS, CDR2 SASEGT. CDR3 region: CASSERARVREQYF. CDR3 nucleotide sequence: TGTGCCAGCAGTGAACGAGCTCGCGTTCGGGAGCAGTACTTC.

The CDR3 region has the DNA TGCGCCAGCAGCTTGAGGGTATCTTATGGGGGGATTGGGCCTGGGGCCAACGTCCTGACTTTC. Protein product: CASSLRVSYGGIGPGANVLTF. V gene TRBV5-1 combines with J gene TRBJ2-6; perhaps TRBD2 as D (6 bases). Germline-derived CDR1 and CDR2 are SGHRS and YFSETQ. The CDR3 loop spans 21 amino acids. Trimming removed 1 base from V and 2 bases from J, with 25 bases in between.

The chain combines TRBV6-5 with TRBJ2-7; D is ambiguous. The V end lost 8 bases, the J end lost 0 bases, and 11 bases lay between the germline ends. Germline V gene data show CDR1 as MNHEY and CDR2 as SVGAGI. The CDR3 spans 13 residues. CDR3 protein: CASRPVSSYEQYF. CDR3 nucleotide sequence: TGTGCCAGCCGCCCCGTGAGCTCCTACGAGCAGTACTTC.

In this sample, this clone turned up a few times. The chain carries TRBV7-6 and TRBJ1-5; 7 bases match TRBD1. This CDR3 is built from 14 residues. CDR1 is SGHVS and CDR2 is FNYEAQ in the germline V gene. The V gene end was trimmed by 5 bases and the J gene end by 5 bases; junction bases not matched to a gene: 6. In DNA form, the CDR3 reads TGTGCCAGCAGCCCGAGACAGGGAGATCAGCCCCAGCATTTT. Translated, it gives CASSPRQGDQPQHF.

The CDR3 loop is CASSRSVDQPQHF. The CDR3 DNA follows: TGTGCCAGTAGTCGGTCCGTCGATCAGCCCCAGCATTTT. The J gene is TRBJ1-5, the V gene TRBV19; D is ambiguous. The CDR3 runs to 13 residues. Germline assignment: CDR1 LNHDA and CDR2 SQIVND (reference sequence). V shed 5 bases and J shed 5 bases, with 10 bases lying between them.

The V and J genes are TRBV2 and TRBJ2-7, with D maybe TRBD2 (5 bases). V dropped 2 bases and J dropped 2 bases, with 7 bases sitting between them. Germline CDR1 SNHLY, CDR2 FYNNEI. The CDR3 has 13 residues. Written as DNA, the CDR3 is TGTGCCAGCAGTGAAACGGGAACCTACGAGCAGTACTTC. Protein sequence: CASSETGTYEQYF.

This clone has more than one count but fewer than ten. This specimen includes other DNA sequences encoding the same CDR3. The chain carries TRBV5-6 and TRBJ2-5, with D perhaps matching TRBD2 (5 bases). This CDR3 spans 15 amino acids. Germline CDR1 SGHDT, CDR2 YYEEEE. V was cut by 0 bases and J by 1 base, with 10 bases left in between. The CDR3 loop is CASSLEGLAQETQYF. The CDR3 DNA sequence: TGTGCCAGCAGCTTGGAAGGGCTAGCCCAAGAGACCCAGTACTTC.

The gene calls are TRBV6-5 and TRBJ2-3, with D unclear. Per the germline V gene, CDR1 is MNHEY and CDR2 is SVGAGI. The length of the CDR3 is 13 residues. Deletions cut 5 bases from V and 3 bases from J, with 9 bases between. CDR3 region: CASSDAGTDTQYF. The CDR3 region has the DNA TGTGCCAGCAGTGATGCCGGGACAGATACGCAGTATTTT.

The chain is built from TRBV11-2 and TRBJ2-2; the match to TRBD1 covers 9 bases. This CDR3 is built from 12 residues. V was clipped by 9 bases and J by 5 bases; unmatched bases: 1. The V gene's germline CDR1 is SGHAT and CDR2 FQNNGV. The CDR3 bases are TGTGCCAGTGGGACAGGGACCGGGGAGCTGTTTTTT. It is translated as CASGTGTGELFF.

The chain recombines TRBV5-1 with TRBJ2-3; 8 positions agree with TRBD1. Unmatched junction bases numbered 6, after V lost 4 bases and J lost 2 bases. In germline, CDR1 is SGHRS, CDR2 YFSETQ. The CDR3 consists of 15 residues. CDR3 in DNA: TGCGCCAGCAGCCTAGGACAGGGTTACACAGATACGCAGTATTTT. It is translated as CASSLGQGYTDTQYF.

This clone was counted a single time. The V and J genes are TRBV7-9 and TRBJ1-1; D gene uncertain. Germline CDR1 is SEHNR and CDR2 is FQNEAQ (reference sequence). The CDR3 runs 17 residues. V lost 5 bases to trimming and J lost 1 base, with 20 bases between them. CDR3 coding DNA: TGTGCCAGCAGCCCTATTAGGCAGGTTCATACGAACACTGAAGCTTTCTTT. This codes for CASSPIRQVHTNTEAFF.